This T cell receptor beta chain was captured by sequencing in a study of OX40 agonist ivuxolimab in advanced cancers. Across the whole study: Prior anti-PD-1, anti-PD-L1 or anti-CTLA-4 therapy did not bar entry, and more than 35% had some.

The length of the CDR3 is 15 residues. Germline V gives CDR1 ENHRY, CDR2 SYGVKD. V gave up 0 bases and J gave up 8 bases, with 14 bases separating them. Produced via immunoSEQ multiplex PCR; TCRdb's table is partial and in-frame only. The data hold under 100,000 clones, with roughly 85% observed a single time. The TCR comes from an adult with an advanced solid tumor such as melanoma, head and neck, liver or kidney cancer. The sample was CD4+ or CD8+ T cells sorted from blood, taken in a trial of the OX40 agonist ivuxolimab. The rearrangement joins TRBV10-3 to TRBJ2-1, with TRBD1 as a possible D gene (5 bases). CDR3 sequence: CAISESAGITDEQFF. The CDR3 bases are TGTGCCATCAGTGAGTCAGCAGGGATCACCGATGAGCAGTTCTTC.